What follows are 29 T cell receptor beta chains derived from one specimen sequenced in a study of T-cell memory formation after mild COVID-19. MiXCR was run by TCRdb on the 5' RACE reads, yielding one entry per CDR3 protein. The sample records 340,000 or so distinct CDR3 sequences, 10% to 15% being singletons. Sequencing was done on a sample of PBMCs or a T cell subset sorted from them (not recorded which). These receptors all stem from a man between 18 and 29 years old who had mild COVID-19 (a few samples of this study predate the infection). Cell type and time point are not known.

The chain carries TRBV5-6 and TRBJ1-2; TRBD1 matches 8 bases. V lost 0 bases to trimming and J lost 6 bases; unmatched junction nucleotides: 7. Germline lookup yields CDR1 SGHDT and CDR2 YYEEEE. This CDR3 is 15 amino acids long. The chain's CDR3 is CASSLATDRGDGYTF. CDR3 sequence (DNA): TGTGCCAGCAGCTTGGCAACCGACAGGGGCGATGGCTACACCTTC.

At least ten counts were recorded for this clonotype. The V gene is TRBV7-9, the J gene TRBJ1-5; TRBD1 matches 9 bases. The germline V gene encodes CDR1 SEHNR and CDR2 FQNEAQ (reference sequence). The V segment lost 1 base and the J segment 3 bases; nucleotides outside the gene matches: 1. This CDR3 is 15 amino acids long. The CDR3 reads CASSLGTGDNQPQHF. The CDR3 bases are TGTGCCAGCAGCTTAGGGACAGGGGACAATCAGCCCCAGCATTTT.

In its sample, this clonotype was seen a few times. J is TRBJ1-2 and V is TRBV12-3 or TRBV12-4; TRBD1 might be the D (6 bases). V lost 7 bases and J 4 bases, leaving 16 bases between the germline ends. The CDR3 runs to 14 residues. The CDR3 reads CASNRGRGSYGYTF. The CDR3 coding sequence is TGTGCCAGCAACCGGGGCAGGGGAAGCTATGGCTACACCTTC.

This clonotype has only one observation. The chain combines TRBV20-1 with TRBJ2-1; TRBD2 aligns across 11 bases. The germline gives CDR1 DFQATT, CDR2 SNEGSKA (reference sequence). The CDR3 has 16 amino acids. J gave up 0 bases and V 7 bases, and 8 bases lay outside the gene matches. The CDR3 sequence: CSGSSGGFSSYNEQFF. CDR3 in DNA: TGCAGTGGCTCTAGCGGGGGGTTCAGCTCCTACAATGAGCAGTTCTTC.

The J gene is TRBJ1-2, the V gene TRBV5-1, with D possibly being TRBD1 (6 bases). CDR3 length: 14 amino acids. V shed 4 bases and J shed 10 bases, with 20 bases lying between them. The germline V gene has CDR1 SGHRS and CDR2 YFSETQ. CDR3 sequence reads: CASSPEAGATAYTF. CDR3 sequence (DNA): TGCGCCAGCAGCCCGGAGGCGGGGGCGACCGCCTACACCTTC.

In the case of this clonotype: Without the conserved terminal phenylalanine or tryptophan, this CDR3 likely stems from a read error. CDR3 loop: CATSRDVRGNEKLFY. CDR3 DNA: TGTGCCACCAGCAGAGATGTTCGAGGAAATGAAAAACTGTTTTAT. V and J are TRBV15 and TRBJ1-4, with D uncertain. The CDR3 extends over 15 amino acids. Trimming removed 0 bases from V and 5 bases from J, with 10 bases in between. Germline V gene lookup returns CDR1 LNHNV and CDR2 YYDKDF (reference sequence).

There are a few counts of this clonotype. The genes are TRBV20-1 and TRBJ2-5; 7 bases agree with TRBD2. The CDR3 sequence is 14 residues long. Germline V lookup: CDR1 DFQATT, CDR2 SNEGSKA (reference sequence). The junction had 12 bases not matched to a gene; V was cut back by 6 bases and J by 5 bases. CDR3 DNA sequence: TGCAGTGCAGTCGGACTAGGAGGTTGGGAGACCCAGTACTTC. It specifies CSAVGLGGWETQYF.

The V gene is TRBV18, the J gene TRBJ2-7; D remains ambiguous. From germline, CDR1 is KGHSH and CDR2 LQKENI. This CDR3 is built from 14 residues. Trimming took 2 bases from V and 1 from J, leaving 9 bases between them. CDR3: CASSPRRQSYEQYV. CDR3 nucleotide sequence: TGTGCCAGCTCACCAAGACGGCAATCCTACGAGCAGTACGTC.

The rearrangement uses TRBV7-9 and TRBJ2-5; no clear D. Between the trimmed V and J ends, which lost 11 bases and 2 bases, there was a span of 15 bases. The CDR3 length is 13 residues. Looked up from germline, CDR1 is SEHNR and CDR2 is FQNEAQ (reference sequence). The CDR3 protein is CAGTRREQETQYF. In DNA form, the CDR3 reads TGTGCCGGCACCCGACGCGAACAAGAGACCCAGTACTTC.

This clonotype was detected ten times or more. This chain links TRBV5-1 with TRBJ2-7, with D possibly TRBD1 on 6 matching bases. This CDR3 has 17 amino acids. CDR1 and CDR2 from the germline V gene are SGHRS and YFSETQ. The V and J ends lost 6 bases and 6 bases respectively, with 28 bases between them. As DNA, the CDR3 is TGCGCCAGCAAGGATAGTTCCTCGACAGGATTGTTTTCCGAGCAGTACTTC. This translates into CASKDSSSTGLFSEQYF.

The chain combines TRBV12-3 or TRBV12-4 with TRBJ2-7, with 10 positions matching TRBD1. The CDR3 runs 18 residues. With V trimmed by 4 bases and J by 0 bases, 12 bases remained unmatched. CDR3 region: CASSSDWTGGITSYEQYF. In DNA, the CDR3 is TGTGCCAGCAGTTCCGACTGGACAGGGGGTATCACCTCCTACGAGCAGTACTTC.

The genes are TRBV11-2 and TRBJ1-2; D is possibly TRBD1 (5 bases). Germline CDR1 SGHAT, CDR2 FQNNGV. This CDR3 has 14 residues. V dropped 4 bases and J dropped 6 bases, with 15 bases sitting between them. The DNA for the CDR3 is TGTGCCAGCAGCTCCGGGAGAGGGGTTAATGGCTACACCTTC. It translates to CASSSGRGVNGYTF.

This clonotype appeared a few times. The chain is built from TRBV12-3 or TRBV12-4 and TRBJ2-1; 7 bases fit TRBD1. The CDR3 extends over 16 amino acids. The junction had 19 bases not matched to a gene; V was cut back by 7 bases and J by 10 bases. The CDR3 DNA reads TGTGCCAGCACCCTGTTTCTACCACCGGGACAGAAGGAGCAGTTCTTC. Translated: CASTLFLPPGQKEQFF.

This clonotype was found once. The junction departs from the called germline gene at one end, perhaps through a read error. The chain recombines TRBV7-2 with TRBJ2-5; D is ambiguous. Germline V gives CDR1 SGHTA, CDR2 FQGNSA. CDR3 size: 12 residues. CDR3 bases: TGTGCCATCAGCTTCGCCCGAGAGACCCAGTACTTC. Amino acids: CAISFARETQYF.

This clonotype was picked up a small number of times. The chain links TRBV10-3 to TRBJ2-1, with 8 bases fitting TRBD1. J was trimmed by 9 bases and V by 2 bases; bases with no gene match: 6. This CDR3 has 14 amino acids. The germline CDR1 and CDR2 sequences are ENHRY and SYGVKD. The CDR3 DNA reads as TGTGCCATCAGTGAGGGACAGGGTTCGGGTGAGCAGTTCTTC. Its protein is CAISEGQGSGEQFF.

This clonotype was seen more than once but under ten times. The V call is TRBV20-1, the J call TRBJ1-1; 10 bases align to TRBD1. The CDR3 runs 14 residues. The V segment lost 3 bases and the J segment 0 bases; nucleotides outside the gene matches: 1. The V gene's germline CDR1 is DFQATT and CDR2 SNEGSKA (reference sequence). The CDR3 coding sequence is TGCAGTGCTAGGACAGGGGGCCTGAACACTGAAGCTTTCTTT. Protein product: CSARTGGLNTEAFF.

This rearrangement joins TRBV5-1 to TRBJ2-1, with 15 bases lining up with TRBD2. CDR1 SGHRS and CDR2 YFSETQ come from the germline V gene. The CDR3 totals 17 residues. V dropped 4 bases and J dropped 8; count of bases not matched to a gene: 10. This CDR3 reads CASSNRRTSGGADEQFF. The CDR3 DNA reads TGCGCCAGCAGCAACCGAAGGACTAGCGGGGGGGCCGATGAGCAGTTCTTC.

This clonotype appeared many times. This chain connects TRBV7-2 to TRBJ2-1; 10 bases line up with TRBD2. Unmatched junction bases numbered 10, after V lost 5 bases and J lost 0 bases. Germline CDR1 SGHTA, CDR2 FQGNSA. CDR3 length equals 18 residues. DNA of the CDR3: TGTGCCAGCAGCCTCGCCGTAGCGGGGGGAGACTCCTACAATGAGCAGTTCTTC. This translates into CASSLAVAGGDSYNEQFF.

The chain joins TRBV28 to TRBJ2-7, with 7 bases lining up with TRBD1. V lost 4 bases to trimming and J lost 3 bases; unmatched junction nucleotides: 3. The CDR3 loop spans 13 amino acids. The germline CDR1 and CDR2 sequences are MDHEN and SYDVKM. CDR3: CASSSRQGYEQYV. The CDR3 DNA sequence: TGTGCCAGCAGTTCCCGACAGGGCTACGAGCAGTACGTC.

This clonotype was observed a handful of times. The chain recombines TRBV29-1 with TRBJ2-7, with unresolved D. The V end lost 4 bases, the J end lost 2 bases, and 12 bases lay between the germline ends. CDR3 length: 13 residues. Germline values: CDR1 SQVTM, CDR2 ANQGSEA. CDR3 coding DNA: TGCAGCGTTGTACTCTCGCTGACCTACGAGCAGTACTTC. It is translated as CSVVLSLTYEQYF.

Only one count was recorded for this clonotype. One base away lies a much larger clone, so this may be a sequencing read error. The J gene is TRBJ2-1, the V gene TRBV12-3 or TRBV12-4; 7 bases line up with TRBD1. The CDR3 covers 14 residues. The CDR3 loop is CASSGDSPYNERFF. CDR3 DNA: TGTGCCAGCAGTGGGGACAGTCCCTACAATGAGCGGTTCTTC.

This clonotype came up a few times. The V call is TRBV29-1, the J call TRBJ2-3, with 8 bases that match TRBD1. The CDR3 has 14 residues. Germline V gives CDR1 SQVTM, CDR2 ANQGSEA. The J segment lost 2 bases and the V segment lost 7 bases, leaving 8 bases of the junction unmatched. The CDR3 protein is CSGRRDRNTDTQYF. The CDR3 nucleotides read TGCAGCGGACGTCGGGACAGGAACACAGATACGCAGTATTTT.

There are many counts of this clonotype. This chain's CDR3 is CASSKANYDTDTQYF. The CDR3 DNA sequence: TGCGCCAGCAGCAAAGCGAACTATGACACAGATACGCAGTATTTT. The chain joins TRBV4-1 to TRBJ2-3, with D hard to call. This CDR3 region has 15 residues. V shed 5 bases and J shed 2 bases, with 14 bases lying between them. Germline CDR1 MGHRA, CDR2 YSYEKL.

This clonotype appeared a few times. V is TRBV27 and J is TRBJ2-2; 13 nucleotides align to TRBD2. This CDR3 has 16 residues. Per germline, CDR1 MNHEY and CDR2 SMNVEV (reference sequence). With 5 bases clipped from V and 9 bases from J, the junction kept 9 bases outside the gene matches. CDR3 nucleotide sequence: TGTGCCAGCAGTGGCGGACTAGCGGGGGATGCCCGGGAGCTGTTTTTT. Translated, it gives CASSGGLAGDARELFF.

The table lists this clonotype with a few counts. The chain employs TRBV24-1 and TRBJ2-2, with D possibly being TRBD2 (5 bases). The germline V gene encodes CDR1 KGHDR and CDR2 SFDVKD. The CDR3 runs 14 residues. V was clipped by 7 bases and J by 3 bases, with 11 bases between them. The CDR3, as DNA: TGTGCCACCAGGAAGGCGGGCTACACCGGGGAGCTGTTTTTT. Translation: CATRKAGYTGELFF.

This chain uses TRBV7-8 with TRBJ2-3; 10 positions agree with TRBD2. V lost 1 base, J lost 5 bases, and 6 bases stayed unmatched. Germline V gene data show CDR1 as SGHVS and CDR2 as FQNEAQ. The CDR3 runs to 16 residues. The CDR3 coding sequence is TGTGCCAGCAGCTTAGGGTCAGCTAGCGGGGGAGATACGCAGTATTTT. It encodes CASSLGSASGGDTQYF. The whole variable domain, remainder taken from reference TRBV7-8 and TRBJ2-3, is GAGVSQSPRYKVAKRGQDVALRCDPISGHVSLFWYQQALGQGPEFLTYFQNEAQLDKSGLPSDRFFAERPEGSVSTLKIQRTQQEDSAVYLCASSLGSASGGDTQYFGPGTRLTVL.

The chain has TRBV6-4 and TRBJ1-1, with a tentative D call TRBD1 (6 bases). The V end lost 2 bases, the J end lost 0 bases, and 13 bases lay between the germline ends. Per germline, CDR1 MRHNA and CDR2 SNTAGT. The CDR3 is 16 residues long. The CDR3 sequence: CASSDPDSALNTEAFF. CDR3 coding DNA: TGTGCCAGCAGTGACCCGGACAGCGCTTTGAACACTGAAGCTTTCTTT.

V usage is TRBV4-3 and J usage is TRBJ2-3; D may match TRBD1 or TRBD2 (6 bases each). The germline gives CDR1 LGHNA, CDR2 YSLEER. V was cut by 0 bases and J by 6 bases, with 19 bases left in between. This CDR3 spans 17 amino acids. The CDR3 nucleotides read TGCGCCAGCAGCCAAGACCTCCCTCCCGGGGGCCACGATACGCAGTATTTT. This encodes CASSQDLPPGGHDTQYF.

This clonotype has just a few counts. The junction does not match germline at one end; this may be a read error. The V gene is TRBV7-7, the J gene TRBJ2-5; the D call may be TRBD1 or TRBD2 (5 bases each). The CDR3 covers 15 residues. Germline values: CDR1 SSHAT, CDR2 FNYEAQ (reference sequence). The CDR3 spells CASSQRGLGEETQYF. CDR3 nucleotides: TGTGCTAGCAGCCAAAGAGGGCTAGGGGAAGAGACCCAGTACTTC.